The 11 T cell receptor beta chains reported below all come from one sample, sequenced in a study of T cells in Graves' hyperthyroidism and ophthalmopathy. RNA transcripts gave rise to amplified TCR beta CDR3 regions. HTBI primers drove first-round RT-PCR of the TCR CDR3. One entry per CDR3 protein, called by TCRdb with MiXCR from the multiplex PCR reads. The table records approximately 600,000 distinct CDR3 sequences, about 20% of them present only once. What was sequenced was blood. These receptors came from a man younger than 45 with Graves' ophthalmopathy.

CDR3 DNA: TGTGCCAGCAGCTTGGCTAGGCAGGGGGATGGAAACACCATATATTTT. As protein: CASSLARQGDGNTIYF. The J gene is TRBJ1-3, the V gene TRBV5-5; the match to TRBD1 covers 7 bases. This CDR3 is 16 amino acids long. With 0 bases clipped from V and 3 bases from J, the junction kept 6 bases outside the gene matches. Germline values: CDR1 SGHKS, CDR2 YYEKEE (reference sequence).

To note about this clonotype: At one end the junction does not follow the germline gene, possibly because of a read error. This chain uses TRBV28 with TRBJ2-7, with 7 bases identical to TRBD1. Germline V gives CDR1 MDHEN, CDR2 SYDVKM. The CDR3 runs 15 residues. This CDR3 reads CANSPRQGSSYEQYF. Written as DNA, the CDR3 is TGTGCCAACAGTCCTCGACAGGGATCATCCTACGAGCAGTACTTC.

J is TRBJ2-3 and V is TRBV4-1; D not certain. V lost 1 base to trimming and J lost 0 bases, with 14 bases between them. The CDR3 is 17 residues long. The germline V gene encodes CDR1 MGHRA and CDR2 YSYEKL. CDR3 sequence: CASSQGIAATSTDTQYF. The CDR3 DNA follows: TGCGCCAGCAGCCAAGGGATTGCAGCGACAAGCACAGATACGCAGTATTTT.

This clonotype was seen only once. V usage is TRBV7-9 and J usage is TRBJ1-4; D is unresolved. V dropped 8 bases and J dropped 4 bases, with 17 bases sitting between them. Germline-derived CDR1 and CDR2 are SEHNR and FQNEAQ (reference sequence). The CDR3 has 15 residues. The CDR3 loop reads CASGLRQTLNEKLFF. In DNA, the CDR3 is TGTGCCAGCGGCCTCAGACAAACCCTTAATGAAAAACTGTTTTTT.

This clonotype was recorded at least ten times. The rearrangement uses TRBV12-3 or TRBV12-4 and TRBJ2-1; 7 bases fit TRBD2. The CDR3 contains 16 residues. Losses at the gene ends were 6 bases for V and 5 bases for J; bases not matched to a gene: 13. The CDR3 protein is CASSPSGGGPDNEQFF. For the CDR3, the DNA is TGTGCCAGCAGCCCCTCGGGGGGAGGTCCAGACAATGAGCAGTTCTTC.

This clonotype was recorded many times. The chain is built from TRBV30 and TRBJ1-1; 7 positions match TRBD1. The CDR3 contains 15 residues. Germline CDR1 reads GTSNPN; CDR2 reads SVGIG (reference sequence). Trimming cost V 0 bases and J 1 base; bases outside gene matches: 5. CDR3 nucleotides: TGTGCCTGGAGTGTGCCGGACAGGAGGAACACTGAAGCTTTCTTT. Its protein product is CAWSVPDRRNTEAFF.

This clonotype has a handful of counts. The chain links TRBV19 to TRBJ2-7, with D possibly called TRBD1 or TRBD2 (5 bases each). Germline lookup yields CDR1 LNHDA and CDR2 SQIVND (reference sequence). The CDR3 runs 15 residues. The germline V and J ends were trimmed by 1 base and 3 bases, with 13 bases remaining between them. The CDR3 protein is CASSIAGDRVYEQYF. The CDR3 nucleotides read TGTGCCAGTAGTATAGCCGGGGACCGCGTCTACGAGCAGTACTTC.

This clonotype was recorded many times. The J gene is TRBJ1-5, the V gene TRBV5-1, with TRBD1 identical over 7 bases. The trim removed 4 bases at V and 5 bases at J, leaving 3 bases unmatched. The CDR3 covers 13 residues. Germline CDR1 is SGHRS and CDR2 is YFSETQ. The CDR3 DNA reads TGCGCCAGCAGCACCGACAGGGATCAGCCCCAGCATTTT. It encodes CASSTDRDQPQHF.

This clonotype was detected a few times. This rearrangement joins TRBV9 to TRBJ2-7, with D unresolved. This CDR3 contains 16 residues. The V gene's germline CDR1 is SGDLS and CDR2 YYNGEE. V was trimmed by 0 bases and J by 2 bases, leaving 15 bases between them. In nucleotides, the CDR3 is TGTGCCAGCAGCGTAGGGAGCCAGGTTGGAACCTACGAGCAGTACTTC. Residues: CASSVGSQVGTYEQYF. Filled out from reference TRBV9 and TRBJ2-7, the complete variable domain reads DSGVTQTPKHLITATGQRVTLRCSPRSGDLSVYWYQQSLDQGLQFLIQYYNGEERAKGNILERFSAQQFPDLHSELNLSSLELGDSALYFCASSVGSQVGTYEQYFGPGTRLTVT.

The V call is TRBV6-2 or TRBV6-3, the J call TRBJ2-1; 11 positions agree with TRBD2. Germline trimming cut 8 bases from V and 5 bases from J; bases unmatched to any gene: 2. The germline CDR1 and CDR2 sequences are MNHEY and SVGEGT. The CDR3 is 13 residues long. This CDR3 reads CASLAGGHNEQFF. CDR3 coding DNA: TGTGCCAGCCTAGCGGGAGGACACAATGAGCAGTTCTTC.

As DNA, the CDR3 is TGTGCCAGCAGTTACTCTTCCCGGGACCTTTATAGCAATCAGCCCCAGCATTTT. It is translated as CASSYSSRDLYSNQPQHF. The J gene is TRBJ1-5, the V gene TRBV6-6, with D possibly being TRBD1 (5 bases). CDR3 size: 18 residues. Per germline, CDR1 MNHNY and CDR2 SVGAGI (reference sequence). V was shortened by 0 bases and J by 0 bases, with 15 bases between the two germline ends.